Given below is one TCR beta chain in context. Its antigen remains unknown. Only in-frame clones appear in the TCRdb table, and some are missing; sequencing was by immunoSEQ multiplex PCR. The sample includes over a million clones, 96% of them seen just once. These data come from a study of shared clonotypes between healthy human individuals. This CDR3 contains 14 residues. Germline V gives CDR1 MNHEY, CDR2 SVGAGI. V lost 0 bases and J lost 6, with 11 bases in between. Study results and limitations: A handful of donors held about 5.1% of naive CD4 clonotypes in common.

The chain carries TRBV6-5 and TRBJ1-2; TRBD1 might be the D (6 bases). This receptor was identified in a man under 40 in good health. The specimen sequenced was naive CD4+ T cells sorted from blood. The subset here: CD45RA+ positively selected. The CDR3 nucleotides are TGTGCCAGCAGTTACTCGGACAGATTGAATGGCTACACCTTC. It encodes CASSYSDRLNGYTF.